What follows describes a single TCR beta chain. The assay was immunoSEQ multiplex PCR, and TCRdb's table has in-frame clones only and misses some. The table has 90,000 to 120,000 clones, over 90% seen once. This specimen comes from a study of T cell responses to AZD1222 COVID-19 vaccine. V gave up 8 bases and J gave up 0 bases, with 10 bases separating them. The CDR3 is 13 residues long. Germline V lookup: CDR1 MDHEN, CDR2 SYDVKM. This clonotype was obtained from an adult in good health. This specimen was peripheral blood, taken on day 0 of AZD1222 vaccination. V and J are TRBV28 and TRBJ1-1; D is unresolved. CDR3 amino acids: CASAGNLNTEAFF. The CDR3 DNA follows: TGTGCCAGCGCCGGGAATTTGAACACTGAAGCTTTCTTT.